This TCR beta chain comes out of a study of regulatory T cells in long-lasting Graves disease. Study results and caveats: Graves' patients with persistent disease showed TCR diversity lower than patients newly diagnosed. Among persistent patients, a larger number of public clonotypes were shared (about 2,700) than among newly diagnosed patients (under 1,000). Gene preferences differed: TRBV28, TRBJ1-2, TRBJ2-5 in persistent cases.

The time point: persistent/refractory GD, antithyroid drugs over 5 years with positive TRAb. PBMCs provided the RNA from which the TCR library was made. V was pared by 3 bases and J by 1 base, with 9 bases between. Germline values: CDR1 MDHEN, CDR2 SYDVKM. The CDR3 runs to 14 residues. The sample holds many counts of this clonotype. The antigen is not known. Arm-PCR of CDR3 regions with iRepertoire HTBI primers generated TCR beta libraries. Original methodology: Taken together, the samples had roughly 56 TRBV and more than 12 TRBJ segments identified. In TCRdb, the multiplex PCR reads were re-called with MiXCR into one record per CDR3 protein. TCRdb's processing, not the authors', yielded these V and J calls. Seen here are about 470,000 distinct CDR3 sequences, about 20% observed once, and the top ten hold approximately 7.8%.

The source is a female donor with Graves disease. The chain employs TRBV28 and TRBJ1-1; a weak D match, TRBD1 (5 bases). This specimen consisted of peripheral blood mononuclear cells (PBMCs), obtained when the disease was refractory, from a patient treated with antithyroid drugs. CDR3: CASSLVRANTEAFF. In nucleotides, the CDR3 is TGTGCCAGCAGTTTGGTCAGGGCGAACACTGAAGCTTTCTTT. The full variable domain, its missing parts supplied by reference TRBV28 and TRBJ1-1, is DVKVTQSSRYLVKRTGEKVFLECVQDMDHENMFWYRQDPGLGLRLIYFSYDVKMKEKGDIPEGYSVSREKKERFSLILESASTNQTSMYLCASSLVRANTEAFFGQGTRLTVV.